Sequencing of this TCR beta chain was carried out in a study of blood T cell repertoires in COVID-19. Across the study: The analysed material was cDNA or gDNA that came from T cells, B-cell-depleted T cells, or PBMCs.

The CDR3 runs 12 residues. The germline CDR1 and CDR2 sequences are SNHLY and FYNNEI. The junction had 4 bases not matched to a gene; V was cut back by 7 bases and J by 4 bases. Method: immunoSEQ multiplex PCR; TCRdb's copy keeps in-frame clones and lacks some. The sample holds 100,000 to 150,000 clones, around 90% seen once. This clone was observed a single time. The chain recombines TRBV2 with TRBJ2-7, with TRBD2 identical over 7 bases. The clonotype was recovered from a human donor in a cohort sampled during active COVID-19. Sequenced sample: peripheral blood. The CDR3 coding sequence is TGTGCCAGCACCCCGGGACTATACGAGCAGTACTTC. Protein: CASTPGLYEQYF.